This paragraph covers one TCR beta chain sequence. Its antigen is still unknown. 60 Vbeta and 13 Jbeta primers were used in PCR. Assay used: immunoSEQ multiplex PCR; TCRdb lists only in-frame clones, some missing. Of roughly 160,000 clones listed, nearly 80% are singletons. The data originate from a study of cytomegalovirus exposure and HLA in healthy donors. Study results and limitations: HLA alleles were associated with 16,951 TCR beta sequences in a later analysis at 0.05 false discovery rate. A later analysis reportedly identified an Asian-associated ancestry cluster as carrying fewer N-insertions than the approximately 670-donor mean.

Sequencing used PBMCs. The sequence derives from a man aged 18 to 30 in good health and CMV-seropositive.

The CDR3 DNA reads TGTGCCAGCAGCTTATATATGGCTAGCGGGTTCAATGAGCAGTTCTTC. It translates to CASSLYMASGFNEQFF. The chain combines TRBV13 with TRBJ2-1, with 8 bases lining up with TRBD2. The CDR3 loop spans 16 amino acids. Germline V gene sequence: CDR1 PRHDT, CDR2 FYEKMQ (reference sequence). The J segment lost 6 bases and the V segment lost 2 bases, leaving 9 bases of the junction unmatched.